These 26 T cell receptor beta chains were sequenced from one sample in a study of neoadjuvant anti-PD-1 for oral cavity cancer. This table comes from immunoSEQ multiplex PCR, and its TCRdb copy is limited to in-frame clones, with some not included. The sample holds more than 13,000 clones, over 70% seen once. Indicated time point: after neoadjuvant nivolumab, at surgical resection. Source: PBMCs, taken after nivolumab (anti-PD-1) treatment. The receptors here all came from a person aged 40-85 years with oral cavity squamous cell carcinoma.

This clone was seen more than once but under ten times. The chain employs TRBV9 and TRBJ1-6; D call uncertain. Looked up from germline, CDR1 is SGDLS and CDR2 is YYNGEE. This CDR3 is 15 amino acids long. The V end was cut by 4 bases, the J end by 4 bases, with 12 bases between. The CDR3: CASSPRHDYNSPLHF. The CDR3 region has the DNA TGTGCCAGCAGCCCCCGACACGATTATAATTCACCCCTCCACTTT.

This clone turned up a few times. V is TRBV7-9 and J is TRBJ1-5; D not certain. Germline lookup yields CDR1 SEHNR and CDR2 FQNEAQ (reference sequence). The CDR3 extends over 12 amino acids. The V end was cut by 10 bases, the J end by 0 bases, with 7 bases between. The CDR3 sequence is CATQDSNQPQHF. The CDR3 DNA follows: TGTGCCACCCAGGATAGCAATCAGCCCCAGCATTTT.

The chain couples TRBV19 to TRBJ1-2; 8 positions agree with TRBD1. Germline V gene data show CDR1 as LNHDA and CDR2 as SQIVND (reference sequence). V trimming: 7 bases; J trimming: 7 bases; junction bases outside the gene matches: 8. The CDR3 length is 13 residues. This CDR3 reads CASITGGSSGYTF. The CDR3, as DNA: TGTGCCAGTATCACAGGGGGATCTAGTGGCTACACCTTC.

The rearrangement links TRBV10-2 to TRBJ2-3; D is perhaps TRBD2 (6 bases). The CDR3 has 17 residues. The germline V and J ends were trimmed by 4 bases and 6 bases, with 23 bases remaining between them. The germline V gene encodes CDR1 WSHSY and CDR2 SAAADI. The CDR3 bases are TGCGCCAGCAGTGGGGGAAGACTAGTTAGTGGGTTGGATACGCAGTATTTT. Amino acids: CASSGGRLVSGLDTQYF.

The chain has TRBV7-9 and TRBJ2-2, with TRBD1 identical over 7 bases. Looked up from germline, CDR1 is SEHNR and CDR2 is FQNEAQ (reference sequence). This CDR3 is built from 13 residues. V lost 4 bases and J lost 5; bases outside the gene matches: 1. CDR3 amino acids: CASSSQGTGELFF. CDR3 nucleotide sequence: TGTGCCAGCAGCTCACAGGGGACCGGGGAGCTGTTTTTT.

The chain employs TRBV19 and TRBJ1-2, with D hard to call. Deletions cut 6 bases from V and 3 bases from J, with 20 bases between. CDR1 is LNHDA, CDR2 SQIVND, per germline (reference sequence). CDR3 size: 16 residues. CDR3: CASSTITPLEDYGYTF. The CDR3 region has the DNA TGTGCCAGTAGCACCATAACACCCCTGGAGGACTATGGCTACACCTTC.

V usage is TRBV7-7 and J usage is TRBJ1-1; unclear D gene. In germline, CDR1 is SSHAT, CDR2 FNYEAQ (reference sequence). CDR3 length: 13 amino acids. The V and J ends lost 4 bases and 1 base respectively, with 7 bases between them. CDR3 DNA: TGTGCCAGCAGCTCCCAGGAGAACACTGAAGCTTTCTTT. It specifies CASSSQENTEAFF.

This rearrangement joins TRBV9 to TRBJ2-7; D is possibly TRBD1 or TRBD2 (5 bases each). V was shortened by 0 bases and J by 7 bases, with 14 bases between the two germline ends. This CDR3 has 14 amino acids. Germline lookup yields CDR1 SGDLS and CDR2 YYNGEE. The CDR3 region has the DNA TGTGCCAGCAGCGTAGAAGGGGAGTCGGGGGAGCAGTACTTC. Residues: CASSVEGESGEQYF.

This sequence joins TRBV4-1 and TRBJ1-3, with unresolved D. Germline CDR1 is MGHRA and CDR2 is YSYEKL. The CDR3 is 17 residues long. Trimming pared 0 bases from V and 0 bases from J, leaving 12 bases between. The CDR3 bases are TGCGCCAGCAGCCAAGAAGAGAGAACAGACTCTGGAAACACCATATATTTT. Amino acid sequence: CASSQEERTDSGNTIYF.

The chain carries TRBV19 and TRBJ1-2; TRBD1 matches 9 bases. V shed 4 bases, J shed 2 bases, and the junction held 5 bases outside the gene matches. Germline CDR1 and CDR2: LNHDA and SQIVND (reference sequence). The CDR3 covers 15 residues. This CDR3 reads CASSTPTGGNYGYTF. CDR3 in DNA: TGTGCCAGTAGTACTCCGACAGGGGGGAACTATGGCTACACCTTC.

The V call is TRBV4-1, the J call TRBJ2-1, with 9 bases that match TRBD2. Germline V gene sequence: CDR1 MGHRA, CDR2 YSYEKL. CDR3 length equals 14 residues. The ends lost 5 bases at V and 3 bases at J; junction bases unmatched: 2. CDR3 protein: CASSGLALYNEQFF. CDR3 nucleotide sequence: TGCGCCAGCAGCGGACTAGCGCTCTACAATGAGCAGTTCTTC.

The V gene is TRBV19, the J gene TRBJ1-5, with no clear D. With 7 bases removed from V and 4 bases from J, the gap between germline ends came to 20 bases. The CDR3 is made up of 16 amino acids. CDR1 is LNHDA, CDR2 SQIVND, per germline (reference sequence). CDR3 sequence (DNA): TGTGCCAGTATGACCCTCGGCGACTCCATAAATCAGCCCCAGCATTTT. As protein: CASMTLGDSINQPQHF.

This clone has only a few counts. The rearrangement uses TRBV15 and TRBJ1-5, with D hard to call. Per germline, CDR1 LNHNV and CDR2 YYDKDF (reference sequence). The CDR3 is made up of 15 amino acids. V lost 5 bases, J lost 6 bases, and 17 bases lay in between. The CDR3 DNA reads TGTGCCACCAGCGGTGGATGGGTGGCCGGTCAGCCCCAGCATTTT. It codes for CATSGGWVAGQPQHF.

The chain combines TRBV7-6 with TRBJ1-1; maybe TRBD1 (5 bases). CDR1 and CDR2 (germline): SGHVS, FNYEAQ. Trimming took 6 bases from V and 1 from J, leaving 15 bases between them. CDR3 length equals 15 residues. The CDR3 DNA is TGTGCCAGCAGGCAGGGACCGGGGCGGAACACTGAAGCTTTCTTT. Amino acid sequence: CASRQGPGRNTEAFF.

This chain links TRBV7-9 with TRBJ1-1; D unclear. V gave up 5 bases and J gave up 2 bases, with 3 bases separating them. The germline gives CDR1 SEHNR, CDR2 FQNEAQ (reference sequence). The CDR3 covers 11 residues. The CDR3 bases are TGTGCCAGCAGCGCCAACACTGAAGCTTTCTTT. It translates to CASSANTEAFF.

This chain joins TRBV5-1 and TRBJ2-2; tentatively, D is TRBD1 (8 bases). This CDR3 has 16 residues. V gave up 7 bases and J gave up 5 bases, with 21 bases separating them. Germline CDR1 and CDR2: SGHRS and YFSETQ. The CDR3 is CASSPTGQGGTGELFF. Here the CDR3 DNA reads TGCGCCAGCTCTCCGACCGGACAGGGAGGGACCGGGGAGCTGTTTTTT.

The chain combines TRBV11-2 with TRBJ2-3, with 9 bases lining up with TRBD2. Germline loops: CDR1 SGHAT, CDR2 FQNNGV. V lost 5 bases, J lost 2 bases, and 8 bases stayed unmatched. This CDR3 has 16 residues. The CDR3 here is CASSHVGGRATDTQYF. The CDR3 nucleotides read TGTGCCAGCAGCCATGTGGGCGGGAGGGCCACAGATACGCAGTATTTT.

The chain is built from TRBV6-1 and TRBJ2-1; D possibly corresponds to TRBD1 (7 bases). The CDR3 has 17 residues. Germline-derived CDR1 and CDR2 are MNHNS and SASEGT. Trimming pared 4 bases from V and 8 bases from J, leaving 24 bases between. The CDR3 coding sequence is TGTGCCAGCAGTGGGGGACAGAGCCGGTTGGGAGGCGATGAGCAGTTCTTC. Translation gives CASSGGQSRLGGDEQFF.

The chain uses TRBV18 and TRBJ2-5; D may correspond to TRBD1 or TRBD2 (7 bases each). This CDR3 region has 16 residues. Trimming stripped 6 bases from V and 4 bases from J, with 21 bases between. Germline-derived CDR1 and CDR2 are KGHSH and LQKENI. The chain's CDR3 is CASSPRGGDWAETQYF. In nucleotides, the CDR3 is TGTGCCAGCTCCCCCAGGGGGGGAGATTGGGCAGAGACCCAGTACTTC.

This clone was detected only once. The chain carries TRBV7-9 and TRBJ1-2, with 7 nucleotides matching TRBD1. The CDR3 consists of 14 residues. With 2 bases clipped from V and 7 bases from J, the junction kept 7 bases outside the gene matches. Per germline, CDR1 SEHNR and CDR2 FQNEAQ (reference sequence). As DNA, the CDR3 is TGTGCCAGCAGCTTACTCGAAACAGGGGCTGGCTACACCTTC. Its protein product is CASSLLETGAGYTF.

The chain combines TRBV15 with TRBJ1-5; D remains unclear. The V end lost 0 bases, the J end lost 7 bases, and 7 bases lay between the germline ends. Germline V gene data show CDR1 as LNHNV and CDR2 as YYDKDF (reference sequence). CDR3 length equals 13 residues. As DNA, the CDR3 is TGTGCCACCAGCAGAGATCGAGAGCAGCCCCAGCATTTT. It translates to CATSRDREQPQHF.

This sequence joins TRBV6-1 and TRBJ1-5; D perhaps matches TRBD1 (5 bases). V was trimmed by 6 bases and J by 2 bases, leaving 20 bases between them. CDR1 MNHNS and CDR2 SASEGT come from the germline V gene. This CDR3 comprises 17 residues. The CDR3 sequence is CASSEIYYRIRNQPQHF. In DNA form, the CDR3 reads TGTGCCAGCAGCGAAATATATTACAGGATACGCAATCAGCCCCAGCATTTT.

The CDR3 region has the DNA TGTGCCAGCAGCGGGTGGGCTACAGGGTTTCAAGAGACCCAGTACTTC. Translation: CASSGWATGFQETQYF. The gene calls are TRBV11-2 and TRBJ2-5, with D tentatively TRBD1 (6 bases). Trimming took off 5 bases at V and 2 bases at J, with 18 bases between the two ends. The length of the CDR3 is 16 residues. Germline V gene data show CDR1 as SGHAT and CDR2 as FQNNGV.

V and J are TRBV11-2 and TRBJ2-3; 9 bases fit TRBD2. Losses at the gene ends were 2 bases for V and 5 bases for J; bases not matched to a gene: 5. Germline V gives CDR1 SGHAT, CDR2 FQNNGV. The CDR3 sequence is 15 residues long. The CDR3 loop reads CASSLNAGGGDTQYF. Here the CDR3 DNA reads TGTGCCAGCAGCTTAAACGCGGGGGGGGGAGATACGCAGTATTTT.

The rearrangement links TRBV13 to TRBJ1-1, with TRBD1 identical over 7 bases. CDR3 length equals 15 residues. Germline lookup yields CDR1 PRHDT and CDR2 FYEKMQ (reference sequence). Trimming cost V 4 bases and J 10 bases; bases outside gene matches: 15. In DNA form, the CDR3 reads TGTGCCAGCAGCTCACAAGACAGGGCTGATCCCGCAGCTTTCTTT. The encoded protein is CASSSQDRADPAAFF. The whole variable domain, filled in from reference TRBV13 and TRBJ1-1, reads AAGVIQSPRHLIKEKRETATLKCYPIPRHDTVYWYQQGPGQDPQFLISFYEKMQSDKGSIPDRFSAQQFSDYHSELNMSSLELGDSALYFCASSSQDRADPAAFFGQGTRLTVV.

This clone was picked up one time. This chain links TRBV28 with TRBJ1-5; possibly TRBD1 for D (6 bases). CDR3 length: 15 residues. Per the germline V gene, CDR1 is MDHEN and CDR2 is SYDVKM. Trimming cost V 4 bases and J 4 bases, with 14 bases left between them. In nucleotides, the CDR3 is TGTGCCAGCAGTTCAGCACAGGGATTAAATCAGCCCCAGCATTTT. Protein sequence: CASSSAQGLNQPQHF.